The T cell receptor beta chain under discussion was sequenced for a study of graft-versus-host responses after intestinal transplantation. At the level of the study: Recipients got multivisceral, liver-intestinal, or isolated intestinal transplants.

The germline V gene has CDR1 SNHLY and CDR2 FYNNEI. The CDR3 has 16 residues. V gave up 2 bases and J gave up 4 bases; unmatched junction bases: 5. On this clone: Its matching antigen is unknown.

Here immunoSEQ multiplex PCR was the method, and the copy in TCRdb shows in-frame clones only, minus some. The sample carries 90,000 to 130,000 clones, more than 85% recorded once. This sample comprised unstimulated CD8+ T cells sorted from spleen or lymph node cells, obtained before transplant. The chain recombines TRBV2 with TRBJ2-1, with TRBD1 matching over 10 bases. This TCR was sampled from a human donor who was the organ donor for an intestinal transplant. CDR3 nucleotide sequence: TGTGCCAGCAGTGAACCGGGGGACAGGGGATACAATGAGCAGTTCTTC. Protein sequence: CASSEPGDRGYNEQFF.